One sample yielded the 30 T cell receptor beta chains listed below, sequenced in a study of blood T cell repertoires in COVID-19. Generated by immunoSEQ multiplex PCR, the TCRdb table keeps only in-frame clones and is missing some. Of 230,000 or so clones in the sample, 70% to 90% were seen once. The sample taken for sequencing was PBMCs or T cells enriched from blood (not recorded which). The receptors were gathered from a woman between 50 and 59 years old with acute COVID-19.

This chain uses TRBV4-2 with TRBJ1-6; 10 bases map to TRBD1. The V gene's germline CDR1 is LGHNA and CDR2 YNFKEQ. This CDR3 region has 14 residues. The junction had 2 bases not matched to a gene; V was cut back by 3 bases and J by 9 bases. In nucleotides, the CDR3 is TGTGCCAGCAGCCACGGACAGGGGGTTTCACCCCTCCACTTT. This sequence encodes CASSHGQGVSPLHF.

The chain is built from TRBV30 and TRBJ1-2, with no clear D. The CDR3 totals 12 residues. The germline V gene encodes CDR1 GTSNPN and CDR2 SVGIG (reference sequence). Deletions cut 2 bases from V and 2 bases from J, with 6 bases between. Written as DNA, the CDR3 is TGTGCCTGGAGTCGGGGAAACTATGGCTACACCTTC. As protein: CAWSRGNYGYTF.

The sample holds a few counts of this clone. The chain combines TRBV2 with TRBJ1-4; possible D gene TRBD1, 6 bases. CDR3 length: 15 amino acids. In germline, CDR1 is SNHLY, CDR2 FYNNEI. The V and J ends lost 2 bases and 4 bases respectively, with 11 bases between them. CDR3 DNA: TGTGCCAGCAGTGAACAGGGGCTGTTTAATGAAAAACTGTTTTTT. It is translated as CASSEQGLFNEKLFF.

The genes are TRBV27 and TRBJ2-7; TRBD2 might be the D (5 bases). The ends were cut back, 3 bases at V and 3 bases at J, with 18 bases in the middle. The germline CDR1 and CDR2 sequences are MNHEY and SMNVEV (reference sequence). This CDR3 has 16 amino acids. The CDR3 nucleotides read TGTGCCAGCAGTTTCAGGTTCACGGGATCCTTCTACGAGCAGTACTTC. It is translated as CASSFRFTGSFYEQYF.

This chain joins TRBV5-1 and TRBJ2-7; maybe TRBD2 (6 bases). Trimming pared 4 bases from V and 3 bases from J, leaving 20 bases between. Germline CDR1 is SGHRS and CDR2 is YFSETQ. This CDR3 is built from 16 residues. The CDR3 coding sequence is TGCGCCAGCAGCCCCTGGCAGGGCGGGGCAAGCTACGAGCAGTACTTC. Protein product: CASSPWQGGASYEQYF.

The chain has TRBV18 and TRBJ2-2, with TRBD2 identical over 10 bases. Trimming at V came to 4 bases and at J to 9 bases, leaving 8 bases not matched to a gene. Germline V gives CDR1 KGHSH, CDR2 LQKENI. This CDR3 is built from 15 residues. In nucleotides, the CDR3 is TGTGCCAGCTCACACAGCGGGAGGGCCGAGTGGGAGCTGTTTTTT. It codes for CASSHSGRAEWELFF.

This rearrangement joins TRBV18 to TRBJ2-7; tentative D call: TRBD1 (6 bases). The germline V gene encodes CDR1 KGHSH and CDR2 LQKENI. The CDR3 covers 15 residues. V was clipped by 2 bases and J by 3 bases, with 14 bases between them. CDR3 nucleotides: TGTGCCAGCTCACCATCTACAGGGTACCTCTACGAGCAGTACTTC. Residues: CASSPSTGYLYEQYF.

This clone was seen ten or more times. J is TRBJ1-6 and V is TRBV10-3, with 7 bases matching TRBD1. CDR3 size: 13 residues. Trimming removed 11 bases from V and 8 bases from J; junction bases left unmatched: 9. Germline values: CDR1 ENHRY, CDR2 SYGVKD. This CDR3 is CAASQGLDSPLHF. CDR3 sequence (DNA): TGTGCCGCTTCACAGGGGCTTGATTCACCCCTCCACTTT.

This chain joins TRBV7-2 and TRBJ1-5; D is perhaps TRBD1 (5 bases). CDR1 SGHTA and CDR2 FQGNSA come from the germline V gene. V gave up 4 bases and J gave up 1 base, with 11 bases separating them. This CDR3 comprises 15 residues. The CDR3 here is CASSYQGGSNQPQHF. CDR3 nucleotide sequence: TGTGCCAGCAGCTACCAGGGAGGAAGCAATCAGCCCCAGCATTTT.

This chain joins TRBV5-1 and TRBJ1-4; 7 nucleotides line up with TRBD1. With V trimmed by 4 bases and J by 4 bases, 13 bases remained unmatched. The CDR3 contains 17 residues. Per germline, CDR1 SGHRS and CDR2 YFSETQ. The CDR3 coding sequence is TGCGCCAGCAGCGCCGGGATCTACAGGGGACTTAATGAAAAACTGTTTTTT. Amino acid sequence: CASSAGIYRGLNEKLFF.

This clone has just one count. This chain connects TRBV9 to TRBJ1-2; 7 positions match TRBD1. With 3 bases clipped from V and 6 bases from J, the junction kept 11 bases outside the gene matches. This CDR3 has 15 amino acids. In germline, CDR1 is SGDLS, CDR2 YYNGEE. The CDR3 spells CASSDDRVVSDGYTF. The CDR3 nucleotides read TGTGCCAGCAGCGACGACAGGGTGGTTTCGGATGGCTACACCTTC.

This clone appeared a single time. This sequence joins TRBV10-3 and TRBJ2-3; D is perhaps TRBD2 (6 bases). The V and J ends lost 3 bases and 6 bases respectively, with 16 bases between them. The CDR3 consists of 15 residues. The germline V gene has CDR1 ENHRY and CDR2 SYGVKD. The CDR3 DNA reads as TGTGCCATCAGTGACGGGGGACGCATGTCGGATACGCAGTATTTT. It specifies CAISDGGRMSDTQYF.

This chain connects TRBV3-1 (or the pseudogene TRBV3-2) to TRBJ2-3; D is perhaps TRBD2 (6 bases). V lost 2 bases and J 5 bases, leaving 20 bases between the germline ends. The CDR3 runs to 17 residues. Germline CDR1 is LGHDT and CDR2 is YNNKEL (reference sequence). The CDR3 nucleotides are TGTGCCAGCAGCCAACTCCGAGGCACGGGAGCCGAAGATACGCAGTATTTT. It encodes CASSQLRGTGAEDTQYF.

The chain combines TRBV7-3 with TRBJ2-4, with D possibly being TRBD2 (5 bases). The CDR3 contains 17 residues. V lost 5 bases, J lost 2 bases, and 19 bases lay in between. Germline CDR1 is SGHTA and CDR2 is FQGTGA. The DNA of the CDR3 is TGTGCCAGCAGCCCCCCCTTACGGGAAGTTTCCAAAAACATTCAGTACTTC. Protein product: CASSPPLREVSKNIQYF. The variable domain in full, with the rest retrieved from reference TRBV7-3 and TRBJ2-4, is GAGVSQTPSNKVTEKGKYVELRCDPISGHTALYWYRQSLGQGPEFLIYFQGTGAADDSGLPNDRFFAVRPEGSVSTLKIQRTERGDSAVYLCASSPPLREVSKNIQYFGAGTRLSVL.

In DNA, the CDR3 is TGTGCCAGCAGGCGGACAGAAGACTATGGCTACACCTTC. Protein product: CASRRTEDYGYTF. The rearrangement links TRBV12-3 or TRBV12-4 to TRBJ1-2; TRBD1 is a possible D gene (6 bases). Trimming stripped 6 bases from V and 3 bases from J, with 11 bases between. The CDR3 sequence is 13 residues long.

The chain links TRBV24-1 to TRBJ1-2; D gene unclear. Germline V gene data show CDR1 as KGHDR and CDR2 as SFDVKD. Between the trimmed V and J ends, which lost 4 bases and 3 bases, there was a span of 8 bases. This CDR3 contains 13 residues. The CDR3 loop reads CATSEEEDYGYTF. CDR3 DNA sequence: TGTGCCACCAGTGAGGAGGAAGACTATGGCTACACCTTC.

The chain couples TRBV6-5 to TRBJ2-3; TRBD1 matches at 9 bases. This CDR3 contains 14 residues. With 11 bases clipped from V and 7 bases from J, the junction kept 13 bases outside the gene matches. Germline CDR1 reads MNHEY; CDR2 reads SVGAGI. CDR3 protein: CAGQGRAEVNTQYF. CDR3 nucleotides: TGTGCCGGACAGGGGCGCGCTGAGGTGAATACGCAGTATTTT.

The chain is built from TRBV27 and TRBJ1-1; D may be TRBD1 (5 bases). V was pared by 0 bases and J by 4 bases, with 12 bases between. The CDR3 covers 15 residues. The germline gives CDR1 MNHEY, CDR2 SMNVEV (reference sequence). CDR3 loop: CASSLSPGSATEAFF. As DNA, the CDR3 is TGTGCCAGCAGTTTATCACCAGGGTCGGCCACTGAAGCTTTCTTT.

This chain joins TRBV27 and TRBJ1-3, with D unclear. This CDR3 comprises 16 residues. Between the trimmed V and J ends, which lost 5 bases and 0 bases, there was a span of 14 bases. Germline V gene lookup returns CDR1 MNHEY and CDR2 SMNVEV (reference sequence). The CDR3: CASSPYRGSSGNTIYF. In DNA form, the CDR3 reads TGTGCCAGCAGTCCCTACCGGGGAAGCTCTGGAAACACCATATATTTT.

The gene calls are TRBV5-1 and TRBJ2-7; 7 bases agree with TRBD1. Germline V gene data show CDR1 as SGHRS and CDR2 as YFSETQ. This CDR3 contains 16 residues. The trim removed 4 bases at V and 2 bases at J, leaving 12 bases unmatched. The CDR3 nucleotides are TGCGCCAGCAGCCCTTCGACAGGGACCCAGACCTACGAGCAGTACTTC. Its protein product is CASSPSTGTQTYEQYF.

The CDR3 DNA reads as TGTGCCAGCAGCTGGCGGAGTAGGTCAGATACGCAGTATTTT. Amino acids: CASSWRSRSDTQYF. V and J are TRBV7-2 and TRBJ2-3; D ambiguous. Between the trimmed V and J ends, which lost 4 bases and 4 bases, there was a span of 12 bases. The CDR3 contains 14 residues. Germline CDR1 reads SGHTA; CDR2 reads FQGNSA. Full variable domain (remainder filled in from reference TRBV7-2 and TRBJ2-3): GAGVSQSPSNKVTEKGKDVELRCDPISGHTALYWYRQSLGQGLEFLIYFQGNSAPDKSGLPSDRFSAERTGGSVSTLTIQRTQQEDSAVYLCASSWRSRSDTQYFGPGTRLTVL.

This chain uses TRBV20-1 with TRBJ2-7; possibly TRBD1 for D (5 bases). The ends were cut back, 6 bases at V and 3 bases at J, with 12 bases in the middle. The CDR3 loop spans 12 amino acids. From germline, CDR1 is DFQATT and CDR2 SNEGSKA (reference sequence). CDR3 nucleotide sequence: TGCAGTGCAAGTTCGACAGACTACGAGCAGTACTTC. This encodes CSASSTDYEQYF.

V is TRBV7-2 and J is TRBJ1-1; 9 nucleotides line up with TRBD1. The CDR3 spans 15 residues. J gave up 6 bases and V 4 bases, and 9 bases lay outside the gene matches. Germline CDR1 and CDR2: SGHTA and FQGNSA. Here the CDR3 reads CASSSYRGRVSEAFF. In DNA, the CDR3 is TGTGCCAGCAGCTCTTACAGGGGGCGGGTTTCTGAAGCTTTCTTT. The whole variable domain, remainder taken from reference TRBV7-2 and TRBJ1-1, is GAGVSQSPSNKVTEKGKDVELRCDPISGHTALYWYRQSLGQGLEFLIYFQGNSAPDKSGLPSDRFSAERTGGSVSTLTIQRTQQEDSAVYLCASSSYRGRVSEAFFGQGTRLTVV.

The chain joins TRBV7-3 to TRBJ1-1, with 9 bases identical to TRBD1. V gave up 3 bases and J gave up 4 bases; unmatched junction bases: 3. In germline, CDR1 is SGHTA, CDR2 FQGTGA. The CDR3 spans 14 residues. CDR3 residues: CASSLGTGSTEAFF. CDR3 bases: TGTGCCAGCAGCTTGGGGACAGGGAGCACTGAAGCTTTCTTT.

The genes are TRBV28 and TRBJ2-7; 8 positions match TRBD2. CDR3 length: 15 amino acids. V shed 6 bases, J shed 1 base, and the junction held 8 bases outside the gene matches. CDR1 and CDR2 from the germline V gene are MDHEN and SYDVKM. The CDR3 sequence is CASRTSASGSYEQYF. The DNA for the CDR3 is TGTGCCAGCAGGACCTCGGCTAGCGGGTCCTACGAGCAGTACTTC. Using reference TRBV28 and TRBJ2-7 for the parts outside the CDR3, the full variable domain is DVKVTQSSRYLVKRTGEKVFLECVQDMDHENMFWYRQDPGLGLRLIYFSYDVKMKEKGDIPEGYSVSREKKERFSLILESASTNQTSMYLCASRTSASGSYEQYFGPGTRLTVT.

V gene TRBV4-1 combines with J gene TRBJ1-1; perhaps TRBD1 as D (5 bases). This CDR3 is built from 17 residues. Trimming stripped 4 bases from V and 0 bases from J, with 18 bases between. CDR1 and CDR2 (germline): MGHRA, YSYEKL. The DNA for the CDR3 is TGCGCCAGCAGCCTTAGGACACTCACCCCGATGAACACTGAAGCTTTCTTT. It encodes CASSLRTLTPMNTEAFF.

This clone showed up just a few times. The rearrangement uses TRBV24-1 and TRBJ2-5, with a possible D match to TRBD1 (6 bases). Germline CDR1 is KGHDR and CDR2 is SFDVKD. The V end lost 2 bases, the J end lost 1 base, and 7 bases lay between the germline ends. This CDR3 has 14 amino acids. In DNA form, the CDR3 reads TGTGCCACCAGTGATTGGACAGCCCAAGAGACCCAGTACTTC. This translates into CATSDWTAQETQYF.

The chain uses TRBV28 and TRBJ2-7, with 10 nucleotides matching TRBD1. Germline V gene data show CDR1 as MDHEN and CDR2 as SYDVKM. V dropped 7 bases and J dropped 6; count of bases not matched to a gene: 15. The CDR3 contains 16 residues. CDR3 in amino acids: CASISGGDRGWFEQYF. CDR3 DNA sequence: TGTGCCAGCATCTCAGGCGGGGACAGGGGCTGGTTCGAGCAGTACTTC.

The rearrangement joins TRBV27 to TRBJ2-7, with a tentative D call TRBD1 (6 bases). The length of the CDR3 is 14 residues. CDR1 and CDR2 (germline): MNHEY, SMNVEV (reference sequence). V dropped 8 bases and J dropped 0 bases, with 14 bases sitting between them. The CDR3 bases are TGTGCCAGCGCTAGGGCAGGGGACTCCTACGAGCAGTACTTC. As protein: CASARAGDSYEQYF.

The V gene is TRBV5-1, the J gene TRBJ2-7; 9 bases are a match to TRBD2. With 4 bases clipped from V and 7 bases from J, the junction kept 6 bases outside the gene matches. The CDR3 contains 13 residues. Per germline, CDR1 SGHRS and CDR2 YFSETQ. The CDR3 bases are TGCGCCAGCAGCGAGGGACTAGCTGGAGAGCAGTACTTC. Its translation is CASSEGLAGEQYF.